These 23 T cell receptor beta chains originate from one sample sequenced in a study of cytomegalovirus exposure and HLA in healthy donors. Both 60 Vbeta primers and 13 Jbeta primers went into the PCR. TCRdb's table, derived via immunoSEQ multiplex PCR, lists solely in-frame clones and lacks some. The sample records some 160,000 clones, approximately 81% being singletons. Sequencing was carried out using PBMCs. These receptors originate from a boy aged 2 to 10 in good health and CMV-seronegative.

The chain uses TRBV18 and TRBJ1-1; tentative D call: TRBD1 (5 bases). Germline values: CDR1 KGHSH, CDR2 LQKENI. V lost 2 bases, J lost 1 base, and 11 bases lay in between. The CDR3 runs to 15 residues. CDR3 amino acids: CASSPDRQTNTEAFF. CDR3 nucleotides: TGTGCCAGCTCACCAGACCGACAGACGAACACTGAAGCTTTCTTT.

The J gene is TRBJ2-5, the V gene TRBV9, with TRBD1 identical over 7 bases. With 0 bases clipped from V and 4 bases from J, the junction kept 0 bases outside the gene matches. The germline V gene encodes CDR1 SGDLS and CDR2 YYNGEE. The CDR3 is 13 amino acids. In DNA form, the CDR3 reads TGTGCCAGCAGCGTAGAGGGGGCAGAGACCCAGTACTTC. Protein sequence: CASSVEGAETQYF. The full variable domain, in which reference TRBV9 and TRBJ2-5 provide the parts outside the CDR3, is DSGVTQTPKHLITATGQRVTLRCSPRSGDLSVYWYQQSLDQGLQFLIQYYNGEERAKGNILERFSAQQFPDLHSELNLSSLELGDSALYFCASSVEGAETQYFGPGTRLLVL.

This chain links TRBV28 with TRBJ2-7; possibly TRBD1 for D (6 bases). The germline V gene has CDR1 MDHEN and CDR2 SYDVKM. The V end lost 7 bases, the J end lost 4 bases, and 11 bases lay between the germline ends. This CDR3 region has 12 residues. In nucleotides, the CDR3 is TGTGCCAGCAAACAGGGCGTTTACGAGCAGTACTTC. Translating gives CASKQGVYEQYF.

The rearrangement links TRBV10-3 to TRBJ2-7; 8 positions match TRBD1. The germline gives CDR1 ENHRY, CDR2 SYGVKD. The CDR3 loop spans 13 amino acids. The ends lost 8 bases at V and 3 bases at J; junction bases unmatched: 6. CDR3 nucleotides: TGTGCCATCCGCAGGGGGCAGAACTACGAGCAGTACTTC. This sequence encodes CAIRRGQNYEQYF.

V is TRBV6-4 and J is TRBJ1-2; D ambiguous. With 6 bases removed from V and 8 bases from J, the gap between germline ends came to 16 bases. This CDR3 is 13 amino acids long. Per the germline V gene, CDR1 is MRHNA and CDR2 is SNTAGT. DNA of the CDR3: TGTGCCAGCAGAGGAAGTGGTGGCGGCGGCTACACCTTC. As protein: CASRGSGGGGYTF.

The V call is TRBV4-2, the J call TRBJ1-5; 8 bases agree with TRBD1. CDR3 size: 17 residues. V lost 0 bases and J lost 5; bases outside the gene matches: 9. CDR1 is LGHNA, CDR2 YNFKEQ, per germline. CDR3: CASSQEWTGHFDQPQHF. CDR3 DNA: TGTGCCAGCAGCCAAGAATGGACAGGGCATTTTGATCAGCCCCAGCATTTT.

This clone showed up just a few times. The rearrangement joins TRBV5-6 to TRBJ2-2; 7 bases are shared with TRBD1. Germline loops: CDR1 SGHDT, CDR2 YYEEEE. The CDR3 is 16 residues long. The junction had 7 bases not matched to a gene; V was cut back by 2 bases and J by 3 bases. The CDR3 region is CASSFFRGGDTGELFF. As DNA, the CDR3 is TGTGCCAGCAGCTTCTTCCGAGGGGGCGACACCGGGGAGCTGTTTTTT.

The J gene is TRBJ1-2, the V gene TRBV6-5; D gene unclear. Germline V lookup: CDR1 MNHEY, CDR2 SVGAGI. V was cut by 0 bases and J by 0 bases, with 8 bases left in between. CDR3 length equals 15 residues. The CDR3 DNA reads TGTGCCAGCAGTTACTCGCGGGGAACTAACTATGGCTACACCTTC. It specifies CASSYSRGTNYGYTF.

This chain uses TRBV5-5 with TRBJ2-1; D gene unclear. Germline CDR1 SGHKS, CDR2 YYEKEE (reference sequence). The V end lost 2 bases, the J end lost 10 bases, and 10 bases lay between the germline ends. This CDR3 comprises 12 residues. CDR3 amino acids: CASSLRVGEQFF. Here the CDR3 DNA reads TGTGCCAGCAGCTTACGCGTCGGGGAGCAGTTCTTC.

The genes are TRBV15 and TRBJ2-7; 7 nucleotides align to TRBD1. J was trimmed by 7 bases and V by 5 bases; bases with no gene match: 11. The germline gives CDR1 LNHNV, CDR2 YYDKDF (reference sequence). The CDR3 has 14 amino acids. The CDR3 DNA is TGTGCCACCAGCGCAGGCACCGGGACAGCTGAGCAGTACTTC. Translation: CATSAGTGTAEQYF.

This chain joins TRBV5-4 and TRBJ2-3, with D possibly matching TRBD2 (5 bases). Germline lookup yields CDR1 SGHNT and CDR2 YYREEE (reference sequence). V was shortened by 4 bases and J by 5 bases, with 17 bases between the two germline ends. The CDR3 runs 15 residues. The CDR3 sequence is CASSHHGPGVDTQYF. CDR3 DNA: TGTGCCAGCAGCCACCATGGACCCGGGGTAGATACGCAGTATTTT.

J is TRBJ2-7 and V is TRBV5-1; 7 positions match TRBD1. The CDR3 has 12 amino acids. The germline CDR1 and CDR2 sequences are SGHRS and YFSETQ. V shed 3 bases, J shed 6 bases, and the junction held 3 bases outside the gene matches. CDR3 loop: CASSSTGFEQYF. CDR3 DNA: TGCGCCAGCAGCTCGACAGGGTTCGAGCAGTACTTC. Using reference TRBV5-1 and TRBJ2-7 for the parts outside the CDR3, the full variable domain is KAGVTQTPRYLIKTRGQQVTLSCSPISGHRSVSWYQQTPGQGLQFLFEYFSETQRNKGNFPGRFSGRQFSNSRSEMNVSTLELGDSALYLCASSSTGFEQYFGPGTRLTVT.

J is TRBJ1-5 and V is TRBV19, with D possibly matching TRBD1 (6 bases). Germline values: CDR1 LNHDA, CDR2 SQIVND (reference sequence). The CDR3 is made up of 18 amino acids. V was pared by 5 bases and J by 0 bases, with 20 bases between. CDR3 in DNA: TGTGCCAGTAGTCCGACAGGTATTGCTTTGTATAGCAATCAGCCCCAGCATTTT. Its translation: CASSPTGIALYSNQPQHF.

The chain combines TRBV12-5 with TRBJ2-1; TRBD2 matches 10 bases. Trimming at V came to 3 bases and at J to 6 bases, leaving 14 bases not matched to a gene. This CDR3 contains 18 residues. Germline values: CDR1 LGHNT, CDR2 FRNRAP. This CDR3 is CASGFIRPTSGWVNEQFF. Here the CDR3 DNA reads TGTGCTAGTGGTTTTATCCGACCGACTAGCGGGTGGGTCAATGAGCAGTTCTTC.

The genes are TRBV20-1 and TRBJ2-1; D uncertain. V was cut by 5 bases and J by 4 bases, with 3 bases left in between. Germline CDR1 and CDR2: DFQATT and SNEGSKA (reference sequence). The CDR3 loop spans 10 amino acids. CDR3 bases: TGCAGTGCTTCGTACAATGAGCAGTTCTTC. Translated, it gives CSASYNEQFF.

The chain couples TRBV27 to TRBJ2-1; D might be TRBD2 (6 bases). The CDR3 is 13 residues long. Germline CDR1 and CDR2: MNHEY and SMNVEV (reference sequence). V was clipped by 7 bases and J by 5 bases, with 12 bases between them. The CDR3 region is CASTGGMHNEQFF. The DNA of the CDR3 is TGTGCCAGCACTGGGGGGATGCACAATGAGCAGTTCTTC.

This clone was seen a single time. The V and J genes are TRBV25-1 and TRBJ2-1, with 7 bases identical to TRBD1. J gave up 10 bases and V 6 bases, and 9 bases lay outside the gene matches. This CDR3 has 13 amino acids. Germline V gene lookup returns CDR1 MGHDK and CDR2 SYGVNS. CDR3 in amino acids: CASSPPTGYEQFF. The CDR3, as DNA: TGTGCCAGCAGCCCCCCGACAGGGTACGAGCAGTTCTTC.

This chain joins TRBV5-4 and TRBJ1-1; the D gene is possibly TRBD1 (5 bases). Germline CDR1 SGHNT, CDR2 YYREEE (reference sequence). The CDR3 contains 13 residues. V lost 7 bases to trimming and J lost 1 base, with 11 bases between them. CDR3: CASLGHPNTEAFF. The CDR3 region has the DNA TGTGCCAGCCTTGGACACCCGAACACTGAAGCTTTCTTT.

The chain carries TRBV10-1 and TRBJ1-1; TRBD1 matches at 7 bases. Per the germline V gene, CDR1 is WNHNN and CDR2 is SYGVQD (reference sequence). The CDR3 covers 15 residues. Trimming cost V 6 bases and J 1 base; bases outside gene matches: 8. The CDR3 region has the DNA TGCGCCAGCAGAAAGACAGGGAACTCGAACACTGAAGCTTTCTTT. Residues: CASRKTGNSNTEAFF.

The chain joins TRBV12-5 to TRBJ2-7; possibly TRBD1 for D (5 bases). Per the germline V gene, CDR1 is LGHNT and CDR2 is FRNRAP. V was trimmed by 2 bases and J by 2 bases, leaving 7 bases between them. This CDR3 region has 13 residues. CDR3 sequence reads: CASGLLGPYEQYF. CDR3 sequence (DNA): TGTGCTAGTGGTTTGTTGGGGCCCTACGAGCAGTACTTC.

This sequence joins TRBV9 and TRBJ2-1; TRBD2 aligns across 8 bases. The CDR3 has 15 amino acids. The J segment lost 10 bases and the V segment lost 0 bases, leaving 9 bases of the junction unmatched. Germline CDR1 and CDR2: SGDLS and YYNGEE. The DNA of the CDR3 is TGTGCCAGCAGCGTAGACCCCGGGGGGGCCAGAGAGCAGTTCTTC. Translated: CASSVDPGGAREQFF.

The J gene is TRBJ2-7, the V gene TRBV7-6; no definite D call. Between the trimmed V and J ends, which lost 4 bases and 1 base, there was a span of 14 bases. CDR3 length: 15 residues. Germline V gene lookup returns CDR1 SGHVS and CDR2 FNYEAQ. CDR3 residues: CASSSHTDVSYEQYF. In DNA, the CDR3 is TGTGCCAGCAGCTCCCACACAGACGTATCCTACGAGCAGTACTTC.

The table lists this clone with a few counts. This rearrangement joins TRBV7-6 to TRBJ2-5, with TRBD1 matching 8 bases. The J call may be wrong; the DNA end is better matched by TRBJ2-7. The germline gives CDR1 SGHVS, CDR2 FNYEAQ. The CDR3 is 15 residues long. The CDR3 region has the DNA TGTGCCAGCAGCTTACGACAGGGGATCGAATACGAGCAGTACTTC. Protein: CASSLRQGIEYEQYF.